This TCR beta chain was sequenced for a study of shared clonotypes between healthy human individuals (dated by TCRdb to 2018 to 2020). General notes on the study: The cohort comprised two women and three men aged 18 to 49 years. Leukapheresis yielded between about 0.94 and 10 billion PBMCs per donor. To estimate repertoire size and how much clonotypes are shared between individuals, the study performed deep sequencing of blood TCR repertoires from about five healthy adults. Libraries were prepared and TCR repertoires were sequenced by different laboratories using diverse techniques, in order to increase sequencing depth and limit assay-specific biases. For each donor, CD4 naive and CD4 memory were each given three plates, CD8 naive was given two plates, and CD8 memory was given one plate.

Using the deep immunoSEQ assay, TCR CDR3 regions were amplified from genomic DNA by multiplex PCR. For each cell subset, the extracted genomic DNA was distributed evenly across all wells of several immunoSEQ 96-well plates, and each plate served as one replicate. For sorted subsets, around 200 ng genomic DNA, equal to tens of thousands of T cell genomes, was loaded into each replicate PCR. Purified libraries were quantified with a Qubit 3.0 fluorometer, sized on a Bioanalyzer 2100, and re-quantified with the KAPA Library Quantification kit. A separate single-read 150-cycle Illumina NextSeq 550 flow cell was used to sequence each immunoSEQ 96-well plate. The published analysis was carried out like this. Because only junctional sequences without quality scores were contained in the immunoSEQ output, filtering matching that applied to full-length reads could not be performed. Sequences were annotated with PyIR, a Python wrapper for IgBLAST v1.9, using IMGT germline references to assign V/J genes and CDR3. Reads with weak V/J assignments (E-value above 1e-6), missing CDR3, stop codons, out-of-frame junctions, or ambiguous translated residues were removed. A V3J clonotype was defined by an identical inferred V gene, J gene, and CDR3 amino acid sequence. Percentage overlap between repertoires was calculated by dividing the number of shared unique clonotypes by the size of the smaller repertoire. Three approaches were used to assess repertoire richness: RTK rarefaction, the Chao1 estimator, and Recon v2.1 estimates of unobserved clonotypes. OLGA was used to compute generation probabilities for all TCRbeta clonotypes that the gDNA method yielded from a few donors. TCRdb holds this immuneACCESS table with in-frame rearrangements only. Some clones are missing; in checked studies, unresolved V genes explain under half, and the rest has no known cause. V and J calls and clone size are as listed in that table; D and trimming were resolved from the DNA. The sample yields 950,000 to 1,100,000 clones; about 77% were counted once. The ten largest clones add up to roughly 1.5% of the sample.

V ends up 0 bases short and J 8 bases short, with an unmatched junction base count of 12. Taken from the germline V gene, the CDR1 and CDR2 loops are KGHSH and LQKENI. Spanning cysteine to phenylalanine, the CDR3 consists of 17 amino acids. The DNA shown is the 51-base CDR3, in frame from base 1. Healthy HIV-negative adults with no recently reported acute infections or vaccinations were included as donors. All donors were Caucasian adults living in Nashville, Tennessee, USA. Magnetic negative selection was used to enrich CD4+ T cells, after which naive cells were positively selected on CD45RA and the negative fraction became the memory subset. Blood was obtained by leukapheresis, after which PBMCs were separated by Ficoll-Histopaque density gradient centrifugation and cryopreserved in liquid nitrogen vapor phase. Purity and quantity of every magnetically sorted T cell population were checked by analytical flow cytometry. Genomic DNA was isolated from every sorted fraction and measured by UV absorbance on a Nanodrop 2000c.

Broader findings and caveats from the paper: Compared with non-shared clonotypes, the clonotypes found in all four sorted-subset donors had higher generation probabilities. Naive subsets generally had larger estimated clonotype richness than memory subsets did. When several donors were compared, the shared fraction of clonotypes was roughly 5% for naive CD4, around 3.6% for naive CD8, roughly 2.5% for memory CD4, and roughly 0.43% for memory CD8. Sampling was restricted to blood, and TCR repertoires in tissue are likely to differ from TCR repertoires in blood. Pairwise subsampling led to the expectation that sequencing depth would affect the degree of clonotype sharing among donors. Even with the large sequencing depth, rarefaction of the sorted-subset datasets indicated that sequencing was incomplete. Because the study included only a small number of donors, the genetic and exposure-history diversity represented was limited.

This clone was picked up one time. The target of this receptor is not known. No qualities accompany the bases; no much larger clone lies one base away. The chain couples TRBV18 to TRBJ1-2, with 10 middle bases fitting TRBD1. This TCR was sampled from a man aged 18 to 30 in good health. Sequencing was performed on memory CD4+ T cells sorted from blood. The cell subset or site label on this specimen signifies: CD45RA-negative fraction. The CDR3 sequence is CASSPPTVDRGRVGYTF. The DNA sequence follows: TGTGCCAGCTCACCACCCACGGTCGACAGGGGGCGAGTGGGCTACACCTTC. Joined to the reference TRBV18 and TRBJ1-2 proteins, this CDR3 gives the full variable domain: NAGVMQNPRHLVRRRGQEARLRCSPMKGHSHVYWYRQLPEEGLKFMVYLQKENIIDESGMPKERFSAEFPKEGPSILRIQQVVRGDSAAYFCASSPPTVDRGRVGYTFGSGTRLTVV.